Listed below are T cell receptor beta chains from one sample, sequenced in a study of cytomegalovirus exposure and HLA in healthy donors. The protocol was immunoSEQ multiplex PCR, while the TCRdb copy is restricted to in-frame clones and leaves out a portion. The data show some 150,000 clones, around 80% seen once. Sequenced material: PBMCs. Receptors originate from a man aged 25-45 years in good health and CMV-seronegative. Each CDR3 is given with its conserved first and last residue. Each record gives: D gene, V gene, J gene, clone size, CDR3 protein. The D gene is left open where the match is weak. Some rows have no size entry. The others give once, few or many, or a class for an expanded clone.

.	TRBV11-2	TRBJ2-4	few	CASSSRDIQYF
.	TRBV7-2	TRBJ2-7	.	CASSSQAGSSGEQYF
TRBD2	TRBV25-1	TRBJ2-7	.	CASRTSGWNYEQYF
.	TRBV6-1	.	.	CASSYNYEQYF
.	TRBV7-9	TRBJ1-2	.	CASSFEAGNGYTF
.	TRBV18	TRBJ2-7	.	CASSPRVPDSITYEQYF
TRBD1	TRBV18	TRBJ1-3	once	CASSPLQGVLLGNTIYF
TRBD2	TRBV7-7	TRBJ2-7	.	CASSLEAGEGYEQYF
TRBD1	TRBV5-6	TRBJ1-2	.	CASSPGQGDANYGYTF
.	TRBV28	TRBJ1-2	.	CASRGDILYGYTF
.	TRBV10-2	TRBJ2-3	.	CASSESIVADTQYF
TRBD1	TRBV28	TRBJ1-5	.	CASSHHTGGDQPQHF
TRBD2	TRBV11-2	TRBJ2-7	once	CASSLDGDYYEQYF
.	TRBV6-6	TRBJ2-2	.	CASSPLGTGELFF
TRBD2	TRBV27	TRBJ2-1	.	CASSLGTSIRNEQFF
.	TRBV29-1	TRBJ1-2	.	CSVELSAAGDGYTF
.	TRBV27	TRBJ1-5	.	CASSFRALNQPQHF